The 18 T cell receptor beta chains in this list originate from one sample, sequenced in a study of human T cells and chemical hapten exposure. A single record per CDR3 protein comes from TCRdb applying MiXCR to the RACE reads. The sample lists about 82,000 distinct CDR3 sequences, 11% occurring once. As to time point: patch test 3, about 24 weeks after DPC sensitization. Treatment defined: therapeutic diphenylcyclopropenone sensitization with weekly scalp DPC. Sequenced here: whole blood, sampled in connection with sensitization to the hapten diphenylcyclopropenone (DPC). These receptors were obtained from a woman in her 50s with alopecia areata. Some clones in this sample may be carry-over from other donors' samples.

About this clonotype: A much larger clone sits a single nucleotide away, making a read error possible. V is TRBV5-1 and J is TRBJ2-2, with TRBD2 as a possible D gene (5 bases). Germline-derived CDR1 and CDR2 are SGHRS and YFSETQ. The CDR3 is 13 residues long. V was trimmed by 1 base and J by 7 bases, leaving 8 bases between them. This chain's CDR3 is CASSLWSGGELFF. For the CDR3, the DNA is TGCGCCAGCAGCTTGTGGAGCGGCGGGGAGCTGTTTTTT.

This clonotype was recorded a few times. The chain is built from TRBV6-6 and TRBJ2-5; D is ambiguous. This CDR3 contains 11 residues. The V end lost 6 bases, the J end lost 7 bases, and 9 bases lay between the germline ends. The germline V gene encodes CDR1 MNHNY and CDR2 SVGAGI (reference sequence). The DNA of the CDR3 is TGTGCCAGCAGCCCATCCAGGACCCAGTACTTC. Its translation: CASSPSRTQYF.

This clonotype came up a few times. A read error may account for a junction end that differs from germline. V is TRBV29-1 and J is TRBJ2-7, with no clear D. This CDR3 is 11 amino acids long. Germline V gene data show CDR1 as SQVTM and CDR2 as ANQGSEA. The CDR3 loop is CSVEATYEQYF. The CDR3 bases are TGCAGCGTCGAAGCTACCTACGAGCAGTACTTC.

This clonotype has more than one count but fewer than ten. The chain uses TRBV25-1 and TRBJ2-5; the D gene is possibly TRBD2 (5 bases). The V and J ends lost 5 bases and 4 bases respectively, with 29 bases between them. The CDR3 length is 19 residues. Germline CDR1 MGHDK, CDR2 SYGVNS. CDR3 protein: CASSPARQAPWRAGETQYF. CDR3 nucleotide sequence: TGTGCCAGCAGTCCAGCCCGCCAGGCCCCTTGGCGGGCGGGAGAGACCCAGTACTTC.

This clonotype has at least ten counts. The gene calls are TRBV7-9 and TRBJ1-2; D may be TRBD1 (6 bases). The germline gives CDR1 SEHNR, CDR2 FQNEAQ (reference sequence). V was pared by 2 bases and J by 5 bases, with 12 bases between. The CDR3 has 14 amino acids. This CDR3 is CASSLWTDLYGYTF. The CDR3 region has the DNA TGTGCCAGCAGCTTATGGACAGACCTTTATGGCTACACCTTC.

The chain couples TRBV25-1 to TRBJ2-7, with 7 bases lining up with TRBD1. From germline, CDR1 is MGHDK and CDR2 SYGVNS. CDR3 size: 15 residues. The V segment lost 3 bases and the J segment 0 bases; nucleotides outside the gene matches: 5. The CDR3 reads CASSDRQGPSYEQYF. The CDR3 nucleotides read TGTGCCAGCAGTGACAGACAGGGCCCCTCCTACGAGCAGTACTTC.

This clonotype has a count of ten or more. The chain recombines TRBV20-1 with TRBJ2-1, with 11 nucleotides matching TRBD2. Germline CDR1 DFQATT, CDR2 SNEGSKA (reference sequence). V lost 0 bases to trimming and J lost 8 bases; unmatched junction nucleotides: 12. This CDR3 contains 17 residues. The CDR3 spells CSARDPGSGRASDEQFF. CDR3 sequence (DNA): TGCAGTGCTAGAGATCCAGGTAGCGGGAGGGCCAGCGATGAGCAGTTCTTC.

This clonotype was picked up a small number of times. This chain uses TRBV20-1 with TRBJ2-3; D is unclear. Trimming pared 5 bases from V and 4 bases from J, leaving 10 bases between. Germline V gene lookup returns CDR1 DFQATT and CDR2 SNEGSKA (reference sequence). The CDR3 totals 12 residues. The CDR3 loop is CSASIGADTQYF. In nucleotides, the CDR3 is TGCAGTGCTTCCATAGGTGCAGATACGCAGTATTTT.

Ten or more counts support this clonotype. This chain joins TRBV5-1 and TRBJ1-1; unclear D gene. V lost 3 bases and J lost 0, with 18 bases in between. The CDR3 length is 17 residues. Germline V lookup: CDR1 SGHRS, CDR2 YFSETQ. DNA of the CDR3: TGCGCCAGCAGCTCTCAGACGGGATCCAACATGAACACTGAAGCTTTCTTT. The encoded protein is CASSSQTGSNMNTEAFF.

This clonotype appeared many times. This chain uses TRBV28 with TRBJ2-5; 8 nucleotides align to TRBD1. The trim removed 4 bases at V and 3 bases at J, leaving 7 bases unmatched. CDR3 length equals 15 residues. CDR1 MDHEN and CDR2 SYDVKM come from the germline V gene. Written as DNA, the CDR3 is TGTGCCAGCAGTTCGTCGCAGGGGGCTAAAGAGACCCAGTACTTC. Its protein is CASSSSQGAKETQYF.

There are many counts of this clonotype. The chain recombines TRBV12-3 or TRBV12-4 with TRBJ1-1, with 7 bases fitting TRBD1. This CDR3 has 13 amino acids. Losses at the gene ends were 4 bases for V and 5 bases for J; bases not matched to a gene: 4. CDR3 protein: CASSSQGRTEAFF. Here the CDR3 DNA reads TGTGCCAGCAGTTCACAGGGGAGGACTGAAGCTTTCTTT.

CDR3 region: CASRGPGTYEQYF. CDR3 nucleotides: TGTGCCAGCAGAGGTCCTGGGACCTACGAGCAGTACTTC. The chain links TRBV5-6 to TRBJ2-7; no reliable D call. V was trimmed by 5 bases and J by 2 bases, leaving 11 bases between them. In germline, CDR1 is SGHDT, CDR2 YYEEEE. The CDR3 has 13 residues.

This clonotype occurred many times. The rearrangement joins TRBV5-5 to TRBJ1-5; 8 positions match TRBD1. The V and J ends lost 4 bases and 0 bases, in that order; junction bases with no gene match: 9. The CDR3 is made up of 17 amino acids. Germline assignment: CDR1 SGHKS and CDR2 YYEKEE (reference sequence). The CDR3 sequence: CASSPTGGADSNQPQHF. CDR3 coding DNA: TGTGCCAGCAGCCCTACAGGGGGTGCCGATAGCAATCAGCCCCAGCATTTT.

V gene TRBV29-1 combines with J gene TRBJ1-4, with a possible D match to TRBD1 (6 bases). The CDR3 sequence is 11 residues long. Trimming removed 7 bases at V and 8 bases at J, with 11 bases between. Germline-derived CDR1 and CDR2 are SQVTM and ANQGSEA. This CDR3 reads CSALDSEKLFF. As DNA, the CDR3 is TGCAGCGCCCTGGACAGCGAAAAACTGTTTTTT. Using reference TRBV29-1 and TRBJ1-4 for the parts outside the CDR3, the full variable domain is SAVISQKPSRDICQRGTSLTIQCQVDSQVTMMFWYRQQPGQSLTLIATANQGSEATYESGFVIDKFPISRPNLTFSTLTVSNMSPEDSSIYLCSALDSEKLFFGSGTQLSVL.

This rearrangement joins TRBV18 to TRBJ2-3, with TRBD2 matching over 7 bases. Germline-derived CDR1 and CDR2 are KGHSH and LQKENI. This CDR3 has 15 amino acids. Trimming cost V 1 base and J 6 bases; bases outside gene matches: 7. DNA for the CDR3: TGTGCCAGCTCACCACGAGGACTAGAAGGGGATACGCAGTATTTT. Residues: CASSPRGLEGDTQYF.

The chain links TRBV6-6 to TRBJ2-5; D is unclear. The CDR3 length is 13 residues. Germline V CDR1 and CDR2: MNHNY, SVGAGI (reference sequence). Trimming cost V 0 bases and J 4 bases, with 6 bases left between them. CDR3 sequence reads: CASSYSTVETQYF. The CDR3 bases are TGTGCCAGCAGTTACTCGACTGTAGAGACCCAGTACTTC.

This clonotype has at least ten counts. The chain has TRBV29-1 and TRBJ1-2; perhaps TRBD1 as D (5 bases). The V end lost 3 bases, the J end lost 4 bases, and 15 bases lay between the germline ends. The CDR3 is 14 residues long. From germline, CDR1 is SQVTM and CDR2 ANQGSEA. CDR3 loop: CSVDIAGSGYGYTF. The CDR3 nucleotides read TGCAGCGTTGATATCGCAGGGTCGGGCTATGGCTACACCTTC.

This clonotype was seen ten or more times. The genes are TRBV29-1 and TRBJ2-3, with D possibly being TRBD1 or TRBD2 (5 bases each). The CDR3 loop spans 12 amino acids. In germline, CDR1 is SQVTM, CDR2 ANQGSEA. Trimming removed 3 bases from V and 2 bases from J, with 6 bases in between. The CDR3 loop is CSVEGTTDTQYF. The CDR3 DNA reads as TGCAGCGTTGAGGGGACCACAGATACGCAGTATTTT.